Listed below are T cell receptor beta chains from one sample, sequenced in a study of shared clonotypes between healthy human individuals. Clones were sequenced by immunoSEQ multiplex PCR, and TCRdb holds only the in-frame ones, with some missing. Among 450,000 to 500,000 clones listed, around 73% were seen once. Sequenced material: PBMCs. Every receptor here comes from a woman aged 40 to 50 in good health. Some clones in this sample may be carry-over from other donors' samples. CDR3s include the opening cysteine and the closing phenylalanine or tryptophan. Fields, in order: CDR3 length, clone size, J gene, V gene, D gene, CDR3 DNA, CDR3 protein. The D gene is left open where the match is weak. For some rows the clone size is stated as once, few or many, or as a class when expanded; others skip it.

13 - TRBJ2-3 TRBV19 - TGTGCCAGTAGATGGACTGGCACAGATACGCAGTATTTT CASRWTGTDTQYF
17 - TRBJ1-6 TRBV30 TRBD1 TGTGCCTGGAGTTATAACCTGGGACAGGGAGATAATTCACCCCTCCACTTT CAWSYNLGQGDNSPLHF
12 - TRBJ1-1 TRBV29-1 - TGCAGCGTTGAGGGGAAGAACACTGAAGCTTTCTTT CSVEGKNTEAFF
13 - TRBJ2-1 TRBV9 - TGTGCCAGCAGCATAACACCGGGAGATGAGCAGTTCTTC CASSITPGDEQFF
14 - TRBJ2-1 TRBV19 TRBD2 TGTGCCAGTAGTATGGCTAGCGGGGGCCATGAGCAGTTCTTC CASSMASGGHEQFF
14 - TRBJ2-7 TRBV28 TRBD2 TGTGCCAGCAGTTTGGCCGGGGACTATAGCGAGCAGTACTTC CASSLAGDYSEQYF
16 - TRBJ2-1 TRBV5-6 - TGTGCCAGCAGCTTGGAGAGGACCAGACCGTGGAATGAGCAGTTCTTC CASSLERTRPWNEQFF
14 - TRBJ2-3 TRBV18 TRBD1 TGTGCCAGCCTAGGGCGACAGGGCGCAGATACGCAGTATTTT CASLGRQGADTQYF
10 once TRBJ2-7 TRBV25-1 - TGTGCCAGCGGTCACTACGAGCAGTACTTC CASGHYEQYF
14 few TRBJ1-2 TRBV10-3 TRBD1 TGTGCCATCAGGCCAGACAGGGCAGGATATGGCTACACCTTC CAIRPDRAGYGYTF
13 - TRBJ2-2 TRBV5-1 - TGCGCCAGCAGCTTGAGCGTTACCGGGGAGCTGTTTTTT CASSLSVTGELFF
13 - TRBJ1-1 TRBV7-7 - TGTGCTAGCAGCTTGGCCGGAGCGGCTGAAGCTTTCTTT CASSLAGAAEAFF
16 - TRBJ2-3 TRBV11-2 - TGTGCCAGCAGCTTAGCTTTGCGGCAGCGCACAGATACGCAGTATTTT CASSLALRQRTDTQYF
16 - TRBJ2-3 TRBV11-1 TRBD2 TGTGCCAGCAGCTCACGTCTCGCGGGAGCGAAGGATACGCAGTATTTT CASSSRLAGAKDTQYF
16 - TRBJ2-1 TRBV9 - TGTGCCAGCAGCGTAGGAGGAGGGTTCGATGGCAATGAGCAGTTCTTC CASSVGGGFDGNEQFF
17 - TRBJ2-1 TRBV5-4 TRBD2 TGTGCCAGCAGCCTGACCACCTCGCGGGGGGCCTACAATGAGCAGTTCTTC CASSLTTSRGAYNEQFF
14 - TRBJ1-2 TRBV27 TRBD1 TGTGCCAGCAGTTCCCAACAGGGGGCTGACGGCTACACCTTC CASSSQQGADGYTF
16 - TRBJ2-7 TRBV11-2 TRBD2 TGTGCCAGCAGCGCGTTGAGCGGGAGATTTTCCTACGAGCAGTACTTC CASSALSGRFSYEQYF
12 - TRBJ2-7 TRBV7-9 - TGTGCCAGCAGCTTAGGGGTATTCGAGCAGTACTTC CASSLGVFEQYF
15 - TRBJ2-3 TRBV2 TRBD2 TGTGCCAGCACCCGGGGAGGGCCTACTCTAGATACGCAGTATTTT CASTRGGPTLDTQYF
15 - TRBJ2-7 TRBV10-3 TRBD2 TGTGCCATCAGTGAGTCGGTCGGTAGCGGGACCGAGCAGTACTTC CAISESVGSGTEQYF
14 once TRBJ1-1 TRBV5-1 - TGCGCCAGCAGCTTGACAACGACGAACACTGAAGCTTTCTTT CASSLTTTNTEAFF
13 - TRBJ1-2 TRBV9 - TGTGCCAGCAGCGCCAGGATTAACTATGGCTACACCTTC CASSARINYGYTF
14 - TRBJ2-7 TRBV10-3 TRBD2 TGTGCCATCAGTGATTCTAGCGGGAGTTACGAGCAGTACTTC CAISDSSGSYEQYF
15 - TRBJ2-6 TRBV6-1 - TGTGCCAGCGGTACAGCGAGCTCTGGGGCCAACGTCCTGACTTTC CASGTASSGANVLTF
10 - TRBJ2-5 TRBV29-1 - TGCAGCGCCGCGTGGGAGACCCAGTACTTC CSAAWETQYF
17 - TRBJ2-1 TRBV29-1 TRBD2 TGCAGCGTTTCTACTGGGTTGGCGGGAGGCCCTGGGAATGAGCAGTTCTTC CSVSTGLAGGPGNEQFF
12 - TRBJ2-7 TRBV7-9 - TGTGCCAGCAGCTTAGCAGGGATCGAGCAGTACTTC CASSLAGIEQYF
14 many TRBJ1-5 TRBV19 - TGTGCCAGTAGCTCTAACAGGGCCAATCAGCCCCAGCATTTT CASSSNRANQPQHF
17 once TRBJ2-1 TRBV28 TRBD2 TGTGCCAGCAGCACTCGGGATAGCGGGAGATCCTACAATGAGCAGTTCTTC CASSTRDSGRSYNEQFF
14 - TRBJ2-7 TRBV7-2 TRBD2 TGTGCCAGCAGCTTAGCGCAGGGCGGGGGCGAGCAGTACTTC CASSLAQGGGEQYF
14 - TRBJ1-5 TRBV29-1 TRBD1 TGCAGCGTTGAAGAAGGAGGGGGCGGTCAGCCCCAGCATTTT CSVEEGGGGQPQHF
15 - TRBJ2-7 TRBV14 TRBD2 TGTGCCAGCAGCCAAGCCCTCGGGGGAGGGCTTGGGCAGTACTTC CASSQALGGGLGQYF
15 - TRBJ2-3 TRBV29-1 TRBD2 TGCAGCGTTGCTGGTAGCGGGGCCACCACAGATACGCAGTATTTT CSVAGSGATTDTQYF
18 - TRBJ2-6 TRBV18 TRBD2 TGTGCCAGCTCACTAAATAGCGGGATTAGCTCTGGGGCCAACGTCCTGACTTTC CASSLNSGISSGANVLTF
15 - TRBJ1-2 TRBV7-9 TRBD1 TGTGCCAGCAGCCTGAACAGGGGGCCTAACTATGGCTACACCTTC CASSLNRGPNYGYTF
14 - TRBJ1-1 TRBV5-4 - TGTGCCAGCAGCTTGATGCAACAGGGCTTGGAAGCTTTCTTT CASSLMQQGLEAFF
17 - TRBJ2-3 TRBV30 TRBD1 TGTGCCTGGAGTGTATCCGCAGGGACAGCCAGCACAGATACGCAGTATTTT CAWSVSAGTASTDTQYF
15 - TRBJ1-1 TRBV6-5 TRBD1 TGTGCCAGCAGTTACTCGCGACAGGGGGGGACTGAAGCTTTCTTC CASSYSRQGGTEAFF
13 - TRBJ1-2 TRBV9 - TGTGCCAGCAGCGTAGGAAATAACTATGGCTACACCTTC CASSVGNNYGYTF
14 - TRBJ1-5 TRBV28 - TGTGTCAGCAGTGGAGACATTAGCAATCAGCCCCAGCATTTT CVSSGDISNQPQHF
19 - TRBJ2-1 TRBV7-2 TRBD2 TGTGCCAGCAGCTCCATTTGGTTAGCGGGAGGGCCGAAAGACAATGAGCAGTTCTTC CASSSIWLAGGPKDNEQFF
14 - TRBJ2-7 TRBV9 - TGTGCCAGCAGCGTATCCCAGGGCCACTACGAGCAGTACTTC CASSVSQGHYEQYF
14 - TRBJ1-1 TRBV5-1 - TGCGCCAGCAGCACTTCAGACAGGAACACTGAAGCTTTCTTT CASSTSDRNTEAFF
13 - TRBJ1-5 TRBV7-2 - TGTGCCAGCAGCCTCCGGAGGGACGCGCCCCAGCATTTT CASSLRRDAPQHF
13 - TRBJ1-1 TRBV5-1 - TGCGCCAGCAGCTTCACAGCTAACACTGAAGCTTTCTTT CASSFTANTEAFF
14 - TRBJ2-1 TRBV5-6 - TGTGCCAGCAGCTGGATGAGCTCCTACAATGAGCAGTTCTTC CASSWMSSYNEQFF
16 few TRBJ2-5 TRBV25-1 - TGTGCCAGCACCACACTGGGCAGGGGTAACCAAGAGACCCAGTACTTC CASTTLGRGNQETQYF